Listed below are T cell receptor beta chains from one sample, sequenced in a study of T cell repertoires in aging, cancer and after chemotherapy. TCRdb re-derived calls from the multiplex PCR reads in MiXCR, one entry per CDR3 protein. The data contain roughly 4,000 distinct CDR3 sequences, less than 35% of them seen just once; the ten biggest clones take up less than 20%. Sequencing was carried out using blood. These receptors all stem from a human donor with a solid tumor. CDR3s include the opening cysteine and the closing phenylalanine or tryptophan. The order of the fields is V gene, J gene, D gene, clone size, CDR3 protein, CDR3 DNA. D genes are given only for firm matches. Some rows have no size entry. The others give once, few or many, or a class for an expanded clone.

TRBV24-1	TRBJ2-7	-	few	CATSEAGAREQYF	TGTGCCACCAGTGAGGCAGGGGCGAGGGAGCAGTACTTC
TRBV6-2/TRBV6-3	TRBJ1-1	TRBD1	few	CASIRQGNTEAFF	TGTGCCAGCATTAGACAGGGGAACACTGAAGCTTTCTTT
TRBV28	TRBJ1-2	-	-	CATDARQTGISGYTF	TGTGCCACCGACGCCCGACAAACCGGAATATCCGGCTACACCTTC
TRBV12-3/TRBV12-4	TRBJ2-7	-	few	CASSLTNTYEQYF	TGTGCCAGCAGTTTAACCAACACCTACGAGCAGTACTTC
TRBV20-1	TRBJ2-3	TRBD2	-	CSARGLAGATDTQYF	TGCAGTGCTAGGGGACTAGCGGGGGCCACAGATACGCAGTATTTT
TRBV5-4	TRBJ2-2	TRBD1	medium-sized	CASRRTGLTNTGELFF	TGTGCCAGCAGACGGACAGGGCTAACGAACACCGGGGAGCTGTTTTTT
TRBV10-3	TRBJ2-5	-	few	CAISDSRGGETQYF	TGTGCCATCAGTGACTCACGAGGGGGGGAGACCCAGTACTTC
TRBV12-3/TRBV12-4	TRBJ1-2	-	medium-sized	CASRPVGVLDYGYTF	TGTGCCAGCAGACCCGTGGGAGTGCTGGACTATGGCTACACCTTC
TRBV18	TRBJ2-7	TRBD2	-	CASSLGGSSYEQYF	TGTGCCAGCTCACTGGGGGGGTCCTCCTACGAGCAGTACTTC
TRBV19	TRBJ2-7	-	-	CASSSGTPPYEQYF	TGTGCCAGTAGTTCCGGGACTCCGCCCTACGAGCAGTACTTC